Following are 10 T cell receptor beta chains from one sample sequenced in a study of blood T cell repertoires in COVID-19 (dated by TCRdb to the early 2020s). Libraries were prepared through the immunoSEQ multiplex PCR assay. TCRdb mirrors the immuneACCESS table, restricted to in-frame sequences. Some clones are absent from its copies; in checked studies, under half trace to an unresolved V gene, and the reason for the others is unknown. The sample records around 300,000 clones, 70% to 90% of which are singletons. The ten top clones hold about 11% of the sample. The specimen was peripheral blood. These receptors all come from a woman in her sixties or seventies with acute or convalescent COVID-19.

The chain recombines TRBV6-1 with TRBJ2-7; D unresolved. CDR1 MNHNS and CDR2 SASEGT come from the germline V gene. With 3 bases removed from V and 3 bases from J, the gap between germline ends came to 3 bases. CDR3 length equals 11 residues. The CDR3 nucleotides are TGTGCCAGCAGTGATTACTACGAGCAGTACTTC. Translation gives CASSDYYEQYF.

The chain employs TRBV7-9 and TRBJ1-6; TRBD1 matches 9 bases. CDR1 SEHNR and CDR2 FQNEAQ come from the germline V gene (reference sequence). This CDR3 region has 15 residues. V shed 5 bases, J shed 7 bases, and the junction held 6 bases outside the gene matches. In nucleotides, the CDR3 is TGTGCCAGCAGCCCTACCGGGACAGGGAATTCACCCCTCCACTTT. Its translation is CASSPTGTGNSPLHF. The full variable domain, in which reference TRBV7-9 and TRBJ1-6 provide the parts outside the CDR3, is DTGVSQNPRHKITKRGQNVTFRCDPISEHNRLYWYRQTLGQGPEFLTYFQNEAQLEKSRLLSDRFSAERPKGSFSTLEIQRTEQGDSAMYLCASSPTGTGNSPLHFGNGTRLTVT.

The chain couples TRBV4-1 to TRBJ2-3; D unclear. CDR1 is MGHRA, CDR2 YSYEKL, per germline. V lost 5 bases to trimming and J lost 2 bases, with 14 bases between them. This CDR3 region has 15 residues. In DNA, the CDR3 is TGCGCCAGCAGCAGGCGACTCCTCTACACAGATACGCAGTATTTT. Amino acid sequence: CASSRRLLYTDTQYF.

The gene calls are TRBV15 and TRBJ1-1; D gene ambiguous. The CDR3 contains 15 residues. Looked up from germline, CDR1 is LNHNV and CDR2 is YYDKDF (reference sequence). The germline V and J ends were trimmed by 5 bases and 4 bases, with 17 bases remaining between them. CDR3 DNA sequence: TGTGCCACCAGCGGGCAAGAGACACGTATCACTGAAGCTTTCTTT. Residues: CATSGQETRITEAFF.

The gene calls are TRBV6-1 and TRBJ1-2, with D possibly matching TRBD1 (6 bases). Trimming stripped 1 base from V and 7 bases from J, with 10 bases between. The CDR3 extends over 13 amino acids. Germline CDR1 and CDR2: MNHNS and SASEGT. This chain's CDR3 is CASSEGGLVGYTF. The CDR3 nucleotides read TGTGCCAGCAGTGAAGGGGGGCTGGTTGGCTACACCTTC.

The chain has TRBV18 and TRBJ1-2; the D is unclear. The CDR3 loop spans 14 amino acids. Germline V gene data show CDR1 as KGHSH and CDR2 as LQKENI. V shed 6 bases and J shed 2 bases, with 13 bases lying between them. CDR3 coding DNA: TGTGCCAGCTCCCCCGAAAGACTCAACTATGGCTACACCTTC. Residues: CASSPERLNYGYTF.

The sample holds one count of this clone. J is TRBJ2-1 and V is TRBV7-3, with 8 nucleotides matching TRBD2. The CDR3 runs to 17 residues. Germline V lookup: CDR1 SGHTA, CDR2 FQGTGA. V dropped 2 bases and J dropped 9; count of bases not matched to a gene: 15. CDR3 bases: TGTGCCAGCAGCTTAGAGGCGGGGGGCCCCAGCCGGGGTGAGCAGTTCTTC. Translated: CASSLEAGGPSRGEQFF.

The V and J genes are TRBV15 and TRBJ2-3; 8 bases agree with TRBD1. Germline lookup yields CDR1 LNHNV and CDR2 YYDKDF (reference sequence). Losses at the gene ends were 1 base for V and 14 bases for J; bases not matched to a gene: 5. CDR3 size: 12 residues. The CDR3 reads CATSRAGGRGYF. CDR3 nucleotide sequence: TGTGCCACCAGCAGAGCAGGGGGCCGCGGGTATTTT.

V and J are TRBV6-6 and TRBJ1-5, with a weak D call TRBD1 (6 bases). V lost 4 bases and J lost 6, with 19 bases in between. This CDR3 spans 16 amino acids. In germline, CDR1 is MNHNY, CDR2 SVGAGI (reference sequence). CDR3: CASSLLNRARGQPQHF. CDR3 nucleotides: TGTGCCAGCAGTTTACTTAACAGGGCCCGGGGTCAGCCCCAGCATTTT.

CDR3 nucleotide sequence: TGTGCCTGGTACCATCATCTAGACAGGAGTAATGAAAAACTGTTTTTT. As protein: CAWYHHLDRSNEKLFF. The chain is built from TRBV30 and TRBJ1-4; TRBD1 is a possible D gene (6 bases). Deletions cut 5 bases from V and 4 bases from J, with 20 bases between. This CDR3 has 16 residues. The germline V gene has CDR1 GTSNPN and CDR2 SVGIG (reference sequence).